The next 3 T cell receptor beta chains were all read from a single sample in a study of OX40 agonist ivuxolimab in advanced cancers. The protocol used for the library was the immunoSEQ multiplex PCR assay. This immuneACCESS table, as held by TCRdb, lists in-frame sequences with V and J called but not all clones. Of the missing ones, under half trace to an unresolved V gene in checked studies; the others have no known cause. The sample has 50,000 to 70,000 clones on record, 85% to 90% of them singletons. The ten top clones hold approximately 0.41% of the sample. The starting material was CD4+ or CD8+ T cells sorted from blood, obtained in a trial of the OX40 agonist ivuxolimab. The receptors stem from an adult with an advanced solid tumor such as melanoma, head and neck, liver or kidney cancer.

This clone was recorded a few times. The genes are TRBV2 and TRBJ1-5; 7 bases fit TRBD1. Trimming cost V 1 base and J 3 bases; bases outside gene matches: 3. CDR3 length equals 15 residues. CDR1 is SNHLY and CDR2 is FYNNEI in the germline V gene. The chain's CDR3 is CASSEGTGPNQPQHF. In DNA, the CDR3 is TGTGCCAGCAGTGAAGGGACAGGCCCCAATCAGCCCCAGCATTTT.

The J gene is TRBJ2-3, the V gene TRBV2; unclear D gene. The length of the CDR3 is 12 residues. The germline V and J ends were trimmed by 6 bases and 10 bases, with 14 bases remaining between them. Per germline, CDR1 SNHLY and CDR2 FYNNEI. CDR3 residues: CASSPGFGSQYF. CDR3 coding DNA: TGTGCCAGCAGCCCCGGGTTCGGTTCGCAGTATTTT.

Here the CDR3 reads CASSYQGLPVWETQYF. CDR3 DNA sequence: TGTGCCAGCAGTTACCAGGGTTTACCTGTCTGGGAGACCCAGTACTTC. The chain couples TRBV6-5 to TRBJ2-5, with D perhaps matching TRBD1 (5 bases). The CDR3 extends over 16 amino acids. Trimming pared 2 bases from V and 5 bases from J, leaving 18 bases between. Per germline, CDR1 MNHEY and CDR2 SVGAGI.